Below are 27 T cell receptor beta chains sequenced from a single sample in a study of T cells after yellow fever vaccination. In TCRdb, the 5' RACE reads were re-called with MiXCR into one record per CDR3 protein. The sample includes roughly 400,000 distinct CDR3 sequences, 18% of them seen just once. Source: PBMCs, taken before the yellow fever booster vaccination. The receptors shown here come from a man aged 18 to 35 who received the YFV17D yellow fever vaccine.

This chain joins TRBV7-9 and TRBJ2-3, with 10 bases that match TRBD2. Trimming cost V 1 base and J 4 bases; bases outside gene matches: 8. The CDR3 has 17 amino acids. Per germline, CDR1 SEHNR and CDR2 FQNEAQ (reference sequence). CDR3 bases: TGTGCCAGCAGCTTAGACCTAGCGGGGGTTGGGTCAGATACGCAGTATTTT. Its translation: CASSLDLAGVGSDTQYF.

This chain joins TRBV12-3 or TRBV12-4 and TRBJ1-2; no reliable D call. The CDR3 spans 13 residues. Trimming removed 1 base at V and 8 bases at J, with 11 bases between. The DNA of the CDR3 is TGTGCCAGCAGTTTAGGGCTCGGCGGAGGCTACACCTTC. Translated, it gives CASSLGLGGGYTF.

The V and J genes are TRBV20-1 and TRBJ1-4; no clear D. V gave up 4 bases and J gave up 6 bases, with 9 bases separating them. The CDR3 is made up of 12 amino acids. Per germline, CDR1 DFQATT and CDR2 SNEGSKA (reference sequence). The CDR3 protein is CSATAPYEKLFF. In DNA, the CDR3 is TGCAGTGCTACCGCACCCTATGAAAAACTGTTTTTT.

This clonotype was picked up many times. V is TRBV20-1 and J is TRBJ1-5; 7 bases are a match to TRBD1. Looked up from germline, CDR1 is DFQATT and CDR2 is SNEGSKA (reference sequence). V was clipped by 6 bases and J by 4 bases; unmatched bases: 12. This CDR3 spans 15 amino acids. CDR3 nucleotides: TGCAGTGCCCAATCCCAGACAGGGCGAAATCAGCCCCAGCATTTT. Its translation is CSAQSQTGRNQPQHF.

This clonotype came up a few times. J is TRBJ1-4 and V is TRBV18; 8 bases fit TRBD1. Trimming took 3 bases from V and 5 from J; bases not matched to a gene: 8. Germline assignment: CDR1 KGHSH and CDR2 LQKENI. The CDR3 covers 16 residues. CDR3 DNA sequence: TGTGCCAGCTCACCGACATTGGGACAGGCAAATGAAAAACTGTTTTTT. This translates into CASSPTLGQANEKLFF.

This chain joins TRBV6-2 or TRBV6-3 and TRBJ1-2; tentatively, D is TRBD1 (5 bases). CDR3 length: 13 amino acids. V shed 6 bases and J shed 8 bases, with 16 bases lying between them. Germline V gene sequence: CDR1 MNHEY, CDR2 SVGEGT. The CDR3 DNA sequence: TGTGCCAGCAGCCCGGGGCCGGCCAGAGGCTACACCTTC. Translated, it gives CASSPGPARGYTF.

This chain connects TRBV20-1 to TRBJ1-5; the match to TRBD1 covers 7 bases. V lost 1 base and J lost 7; bases outside the gene matches: 7. The germline V gene encodes CDR1 DFQATT and CDR2 SNEGSKA (reference sequence). CDR3 size: 14 residues. CDR3 loop: CSARAGGREQPQHF. The CDR3 DNA reads as TGCAGTGCTAGAGCAGGGGGGAGAGAACAGCCCCAGCATTTT.

The sample holds many counts of this clonotype. V gene TRBV5-1 combines with J gene TRBJ2-5; 10 nucleotides align to TRBD2. Losses at the gene ends were 1 base for V and 1 base for J; bases not matched to a gene: 4. In germline, CDR1 is SGHRS, CDR2 YFSETQ. The CDR3 covers 16 residues. The CDR3 coding sequence is TGCGCCAGCAGCTTGTATAGCGGGGGGCCCCAAGAGACCCAGTACTTC. This codes for CASSLYSGGPQETQYF. The full variable domain, rest sourced from reference TRBV5-1 and TRBJ2-5, is KAGVTQTPRYLIKTRGQQVTLSCSPISGHRSVSWYQQTPGQGLQFLFEYFSETQRNKGNFPGRFSGRQFSNSRSEMNVSTLELGDSALYLCASSLYSGGPQETQYFGPGTRLLVL.

This clonotype was observed a few times. The rearrangement links TRBV9 to TRBJ2-3, with D possibly TRBD2 on 6 matching bases. The CDR3 is 16 amino acids. V was clipped by 3 bases and J by 2 bases, with 16 bases between them. From germline, CDR1 is SGDLS and CDR2 YYNGEE. The CDR3 DNA reads TGTGCCAGCAGCGGCACCGGAGCGGGTTACACAGATACGCAGTATTTT. This codes for CASSGTGAGYTDTQYF.

This chain connects TRBV20-1 to TRBJ1-1, with D tentatively TRBD1 (6 bases). Germline CDR1 and CDR2: DFQATT and SNEGSKA (reference sequence). The CDR3 spans 13 residues. V shed 0 bases and J shed 3 bases, with 8 bases lying between them. The CDR3 sequence is CSAREGADTEAFF. The CDR3 nucleotides are TGCAGTGCTAGAGAGGGGGCCGACACTGAAGCTTTCTTT.

This sequence joins TRBV7-9 and TRBJ2-3; a possible D gene is TRBD2 (5 bases). The CDR3 has 18 amino acids. The germline CDR1 and CDR2 sequences are SEHNR and FQNEAQ (reference sequence). Trimming shortened V by 5 bases and J by 1 base, and 22 bases separated the two germline ends. In DNA form, the CDR3 reads TGTGCCAGCAGCGCCGGCACCGGGGTCCTCTCTGGCACAGATACGCAGTATTTT. It yields the protein CASSAGTGVLSGTDTQYF.

This chain connects TRBV20-1 to TRBJ2-5; 7 bases agree with TRBD2. This CDR3 has 15 residues. After removal of 4 bases from V and 5 bases from J, the junction contained 13 bases not matched to a gene. The V gene's germline CDR1 is DFQATT and CDR2 SNEGSKA (reference sequence). CDR3 residues: CSATLLASKRETQYF. CDR3 nucleotide sequence: TGCAGTGCTACGCTACTAGCGTCAAAGAGGGAGACCCAGTACTTC.

This rearrangement joins TRBV5-4 to TRBJ1-2; 8 nucleotides agree with TRBD1. The junction had 5 bases not matched to a gene; V was cut back by 3 bases and J by 7 bases. Germline CDR1 reads SGHNT; CDR2 reads YYREEE (reference sequence). This CDR3 has 13 amino acids. CDR3 loop: CASSSTGVFGYTF. The CDR3 DNA follows: TGTGCCAGCAGCTCGACAGGGGTTTTTGGCTACACCTTC.

This clonotype was seen a handful of times. The V call is TRBV7-2, the J call TRBJ2-3; 11 bases align to TRBD2. This CDR3 region has 17 residues. Unmatched junction bases numbered 10, after V lost 5 bases and J lost 3 bases. The germline CDR1 and CDR2 sequences are SGHTA and FQGNSA. Here the CDR3 reads CASSASLAGGRTDTQYF. The CDR3 region has the DNA TGTGCCAGCAGCGCCTCTTTAGCGGGGGGGCGGACAGATACGCAGTATTTT.

The rearrangement joins TRBV6-2 or TRBV6-3 to TRBJ2-1; TRBD1 matches at 9 bases. Per the germline V gene, CDR1 is MNHEY and CDR2 is SVGEGT. V was clipped by 6 bases and J by 3 bases; unmatched bases: 9. This CDR3 is 16 amino acids long. This chain's CDR3 is CASRPQGALVYNEQFF. The CDR3, as DNA: TGTGCCAGCAGGCCACAGGGGGCCCTAGTCTACAATGAGCAGTTCTTC.

This clonotype was picked up many times. The CDR3: CASSQVGTLSGGYTF. The CDR3 DNA reads TGTGCCAGCAGCCAAGTTGGGACGCTATCGGGCGGCTACACCTTC. The chain links TRBV14 to TRBJ1-2; the D gene is possibly TRBD1 (5 bases). There are 15 residues in the CDR3. The ends were cut back, 1 base at V and 8 bases at J, with 17 bases in the middle. Germline assignment: CDR1 SGHDN and CDR2 FVKESK.

This clonotype was recorded a few times. The chain is built from TRBV3-1 and TRBJ1-2; no clear D. CDR1 LGHDT and CDR2 YNNKEL come from the germline V gene (reference sequence). Trimming cost V 1 base and J 8 bases, with 5 bases left between them. The CDR3 sequence is 11 residues long. CDR3 region: CASSQGVGYTF. The CDR3 region has the DNA TGTGCCAGCAGCCAAGGGGTCGGCTACACCTTC.

The chain recombines TRBV11-2 with TRBJ2-5, with 11 bases fitting TRBD2. This CDR3 region has 15 residues. Germline V lookup: CDR1 SGHAT, CDR2 FQNNGV. V lost 5 bases to trimming and J lost 4 bases; unmatched junction nucleotides: 6. The CDR3 reads CASSGRLAGIETQYF. CDR3 in DNA: TGTGCCAGCAGCGGACGACTAGCGGGGATAGAGACCCAGTACTTC. The variable domain in full, completed from reference TRBV11-2 and TRBJ2-5, reads EAGVAQSPRYKIIEKRQSVAFWCNPISGHATLYWYQQILGQGPKLLIQFQNNGVVDDSQLPKDRFSAERLKGVDSTLKIQPAKLEDSAVYLCASSGRLAGIETQYFGPGTRLLVL.

The table lists this clonotype with a few counts. The chain uses TRBV9 and TRBJ2-3; D is undetermined. Trimming stripped 3 bases from V and 2 bases from J, with 10 bases between. The germline V gene encodes CDR1 SGDLS and CDR2 YYNGEE. This CDR3 spans 14 amino acids. CDR3 bases: TGTGCCAGCAGCGATAAGCCCCACACAGATACGCAGTATTTT. It encodes CASSDKPHTDTQYF.

This clonotype was counted a few times. This chain uses TRBV6-5 with TRBJ2-1, with D perhaps matching TRBD1 (6 bases). This CDR3 spans 12 amino acids. Trimming pared 7 bases from V and 10 bases from J, leaving 14 bases between. Germline V lookup: CDR1 MNHEY, CDR2 SVGAGI. CDR3 nucleotides: TGTGCCAGCACTCAGGGGTTTGGGGAGCAGTTCTTC. The encoded protein is CASTQGFGEQFF.

This clonotype showed up just a few times. The chain has TRBV12-3 or TRBV12-4 and TRBJ1-6; 7 bases line up with TRBD1. The CDR3 is made up of 14 amino acids. V shed 2 bases, J shed 9 bases, and the junction held 4 bases outside the gene matches. CDR3 region: CASSLSDRVSPLHF. The CDR3 coding sequence is TGTGCCAGCAGTTTAAGTGACAGGGTTTCACCCCTCCACTTT.

The rearrangement uses TRBV29-1 and TRBJ2-1; 7 bases fit TRBD2. Germline lookup yields CDR1 SQVTM and CDR2 ANQGSEA. The CDR3 covers 15 residues. V shed 1 base and J 5 bases; nucleotides not matched to a gene: 8. CDR3 in DNA: TGCAGCGTTGAAGGGGCTAGCGGAGCCAACAATGAGCAGTTCTTC. It is translated as CSVEGASGANNEQFF.

The chain employs TRBV12-3 or TRBV12-4 and TRBJ2-1; a possible D gene is TRBD2 (6 bases). V was shortened by 5 bases and J by 7 bases, with 12 bases between the two germline ends. The CDR3 totals 13 residues. This CDR3 reads CASSISGWNEQFF. CDR3 bases: TGTGCCAGCAGTATTAGCGGATGGAATGAGCAGTTCTTC.

The chain employs TRBV5-1 and TRBJ2-2; no definite D call. V lost 4 bases and J lost 7, with 11 bases in between. Germline V lookup: CDR1 SGHRS, CDR2 YFSETQ. This CDR3 contains 13 residues. This CDR3 reads CASSLDPGGELFF. The CDR3 nucleotides are TGCGCCAGCAGCCTGGACCCCGGCGGGGAGCTGTTTTTT.

This clonotype was seen only a few times. The rearrangement uses TRBV7-2 and TRBJ2-6; 13 bases fit TRBD2. The trim removed 7 bases at V and 0 bases at J, leaving 6 bases unmatched. Germline lookup yields CDR1 SGHTA and CDR2 FQGNSA. The length of the CDR3 is 18 residues. The CDR3 is CASKTGLAGFSGANVLTF. DNA for the CDR3: TGTGCCAGCAAGACGGGACTAGCGGGGTTCTCTGGGGCCAACGTCCTGACTTTC.

This clonotype was observed a few times. This rearrangement joins TRBV15 to TRBJ1-4; 9 nucleotides match TRBD1. This CDR3 region has 15 residues. CDR1 is LNHNV and CDR2 is YYDKDF in the germline V gene (reference sequence). V dropped 3 bases and J dropped 16; count of bases not matched to a gene: 15. The DNA of the CDR3 is TGTGCCACCAGCAGGCAGAGAACCCGGGACAGGGTTAGGTTTTTT. Amino acid sequence: CATSRQRTRDRVRFF.

This clonotype was recorded at least ten times. The chain recombines TRBV7-9 with TRBJ2-7; no reliable D call. V was pared by 2 bases and J by 0 bases, with 8 bases between. This CDR3 comprises 14 residues. Germline V gene data show CDR1 as SEHNR and CDR2 as FQNEAQ (reference sequence). Here the CDR3 DNA reads TGTGCCAGCAGCTTACAGAGTAGCTCCTACGAGCAGTACTTC. Protein: CASSLQSSSYEQYF.